The T cell receptor (beta chain) under discussion was sequenced for a study of blood T cell repertoires in COVID-19. Across the study: PBMCs, B-cell-depleted T cells, or T cells provided the cDNA or gDNA that made up the material.

Generated by immunoSEQ multiplex PCR, the TCRdb table keeps only in-frame clones and is missing some. The repertoire holds hundreds of thousands of clones, roughly nine tenths seen once, with roughly 0.69% in the top ten. The CDR3 runs to 15 residues. Germline CDR1 is LGHDT and CDR2 is YNNKEL (reference sequence). The V segment lost 5 bases and the J segment 2 bases; nucleotides outside the gene matches: 3. Sequencing was carried out using peripheral blood. This TCR came from a man in his forties with acute or convalescent COVID-19. The chain has TRBV3-1 (or the pseudogene TRBV3-2) and TRBJ1-2, with TRBD1 matching 12 bases. In nucleotides, the CDR3 is TGTGCCAGCAGCTATGGGACAGGGGGCAACTATGGCTACACCTTC. It codes for CASSYGTGGNYGYTF.